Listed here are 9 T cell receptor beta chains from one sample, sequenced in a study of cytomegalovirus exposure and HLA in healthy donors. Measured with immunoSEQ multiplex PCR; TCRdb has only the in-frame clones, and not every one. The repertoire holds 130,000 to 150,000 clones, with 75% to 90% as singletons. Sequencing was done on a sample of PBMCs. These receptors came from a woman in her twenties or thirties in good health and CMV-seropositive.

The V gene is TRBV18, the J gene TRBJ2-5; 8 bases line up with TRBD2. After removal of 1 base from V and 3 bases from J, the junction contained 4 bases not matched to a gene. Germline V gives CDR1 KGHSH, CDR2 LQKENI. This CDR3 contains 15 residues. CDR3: CASSPLSGGEETQYF. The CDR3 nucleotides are TGTGCCAGCTCACCACTCTCCGGGGGGGAAGAGACCCAGTACTTC.

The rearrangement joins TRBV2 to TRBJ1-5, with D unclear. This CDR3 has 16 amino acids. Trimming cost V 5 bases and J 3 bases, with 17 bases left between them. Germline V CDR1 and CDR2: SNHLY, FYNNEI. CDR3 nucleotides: TGTGCCAGCAGTCTAGGCCAAACCGAAATCAATCAGCCCCAGCATTTT. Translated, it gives CASSLGQTEINQPQHF.

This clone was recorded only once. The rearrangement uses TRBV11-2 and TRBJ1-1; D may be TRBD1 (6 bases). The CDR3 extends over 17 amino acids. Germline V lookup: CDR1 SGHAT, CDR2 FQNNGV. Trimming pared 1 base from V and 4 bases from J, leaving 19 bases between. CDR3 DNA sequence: TGTGCCAGCAGCTTAGTATCAATCAGGGGATTGATCACTGAAGCTTTCTTT. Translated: CASSLVSIRGLITEAFF. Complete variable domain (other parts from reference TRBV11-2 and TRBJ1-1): EAGVAQSPRYKIIEKRQSVAFWCNPISGHATLYWYQQILGQGPKLLIQFQNNGVVDDSQLPKDRFSAERLKGVDSTLKIQPAKLEDSAVYLCASSLVSIRGLITEAFFGQGTRLTVV.

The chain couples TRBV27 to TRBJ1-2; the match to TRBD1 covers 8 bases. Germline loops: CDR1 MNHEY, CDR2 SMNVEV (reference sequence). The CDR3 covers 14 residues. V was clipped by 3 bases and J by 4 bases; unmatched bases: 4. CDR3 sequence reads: CASSLGTGGYGYTF. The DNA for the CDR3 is TGTGCCAGCAGTTTGGGCACAGGGGGCTATGGCTACACCTTC.

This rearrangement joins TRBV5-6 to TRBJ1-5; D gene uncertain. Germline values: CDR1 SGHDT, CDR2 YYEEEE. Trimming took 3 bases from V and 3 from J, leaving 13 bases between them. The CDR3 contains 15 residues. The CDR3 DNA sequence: TGTGCCAGCAGCTCCGCGCGTGGTTACAATCAGCCCCAGCATTTT. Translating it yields CASSSARGYNQPQHF. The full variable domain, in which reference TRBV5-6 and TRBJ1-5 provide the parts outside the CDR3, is DAGVTQSPTHLIKTRGQQVTLRCSPKSGHDTVSWYQQALGQGPQFIFQYYEEEERQRGNFPDRFSGHQFPNYSSELNVNALLLGDSALYLCASSSARGYNQPQHFGDGTRLSIL.

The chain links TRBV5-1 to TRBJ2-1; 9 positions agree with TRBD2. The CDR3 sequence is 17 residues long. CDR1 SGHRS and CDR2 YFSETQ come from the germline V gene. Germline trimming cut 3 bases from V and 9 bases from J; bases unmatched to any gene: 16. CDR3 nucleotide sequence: TGCGCCAGCAGCTCGGACCTGATGGGCGGGGGGGCTTTTGAGCAGTTCTTC. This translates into CASSSDLMGGGAFEQFF.

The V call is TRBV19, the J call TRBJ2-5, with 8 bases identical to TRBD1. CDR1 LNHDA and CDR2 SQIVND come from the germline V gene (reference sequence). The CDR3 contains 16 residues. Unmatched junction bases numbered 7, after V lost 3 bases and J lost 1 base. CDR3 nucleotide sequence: TGTGCCAGTAGTATTGGTGGACAGGGACTCCAAGAGACCCAGTACTTC. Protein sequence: CASSIGGQGLQETQYF.

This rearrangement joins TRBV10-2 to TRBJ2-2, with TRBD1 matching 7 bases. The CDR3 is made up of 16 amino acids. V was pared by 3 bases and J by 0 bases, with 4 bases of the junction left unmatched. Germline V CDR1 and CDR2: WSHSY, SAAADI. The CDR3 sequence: CASSDVGGANTGELFF. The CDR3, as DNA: TGCGCCAGCAGTGACGTAGGGGGCGCGAACACCGGGGAGCTGTTTTTT.

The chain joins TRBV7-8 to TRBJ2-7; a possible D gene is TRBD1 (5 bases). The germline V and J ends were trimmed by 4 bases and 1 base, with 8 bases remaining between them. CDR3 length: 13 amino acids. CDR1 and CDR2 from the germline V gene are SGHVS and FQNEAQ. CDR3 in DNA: TGTGCCAGCAGCTATGACAGATCCTACGAGCAGTACTTC. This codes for CASSYDRSYEQYF.